The clone carrying this T cell receptor beta chain came up many times. Its antigen is undetermined. This entry belongs to a study of T-cell memory formation after mild COVID-19. Overall study findings and caveats: CM and EM subsets held most contracting CD4+ clones; EMRA held CD8+ ones. Still unconfirmed is whether the second-wave clones peaking on day 37 recognized SARS-CoV-2. Clones contracting across day 15 to 85 had a balanced CD4/CD8 profile; later expanding clones leaned CD4+.

Libraries for TCRalpha and TCRbeta carried sample barcodes and unique molecular identifiers via 5'RACE. TCRdb reanalysed the 5' RACE reads using MiXCR and keeps one entry per CDR3 protein. There are some 120,000 distinct CDR3 sequences in the sample; 5% to 6.5% occur only once, and roughly 2.2% lies in the top ten. The J segment lost 3 bases and the V segment lost 5 bases, leaving 6 bases of the junction unmatched. The CDR3 covers 15 residues. The germline V gene encodes CDR1 MDHEN and CDR2 SYDVKM. The specimen was PBMCs or a T cell subset sorted from them (not recorded which). The chain joins TRBV28 to TRBJ2-5, with TRBD1 matching 10 bases. The receptor's source is an adult woman who had mild COVID-19 (a few samples of this study predate the infection). Cell type and time point are not known. The CDR3 region is CASSPPGQGKETQYF. The CDR3 nucleotides are TGTGCCAGCAGTCCCCCGGGACAGGGGAAAGAGACCCAGTACTTC.